The 13 T cell receptor beta chains in this list originate from one sample, sequenced in a study of T cells in Graves' hyperthyroidism and ophthalmopathy. The investigators amplified TCR beta CDR3 regions from RNA transcripts. TCR CDR3 underwent first-round RT-PCR with the HTBI primer set. One entry per CDR3 protein results from TCRdb running MiXCR on the multiplex PCR reads. This sample yields some 550,000 distinct CDR3 sequences, of which about 20% are seen a single time; 26% belongs to the top ten. Sequencing input: blood. The receptors shown here come from a man aged 18 to 29 with Graves' hyperthyroidism.

This clonotype was observed at least ten times. J is TRBJ2-7 and V is TRBV6-5; D is possibly TRBD1 (6 bases). This CDR3 comprises 19 residues. The V and J ends lost 5 bases and 2 bases respectively, with 28 bases between them. Germline lookup yields CDR1 MNHEY and CDR2 SVGAGI. For the CDR3, the DNA is TGTGCCAGCAGTAGCGTCATTGGACAGAGCATTTACTCTCCCTACGAGCAGTACTTC. Residues: CASSSVIGQSIYSPYEQYF.

Only a few counts were recorded for this clonotype. The CDR3 nucleotides read TGTGCCACCAAACTTACAGGGGTTGACTATGGCTACACCTTC. It translates to CATKLTGVDYGYTF. This chain joins TRBV6-1 and TRBJ1-2, with 7 bases lining up with TRBD1. Germline V gene sequence: CDR1 MNHNS, CDR2 SASEGT. Trimming took 10 bases from V and 3 from J; bases not matched to a gene: 11. The CDR3 runs 14 residues.

Ten or more counts support this clonotype. J is TRBJ1-1 and V is TRBV7-8, with a possible D match to TRBD1 (5 bases). This CDR3 is built from 16 residues. The germline V gene has CDR1 SGHVS and CDR2 FQNEAQ. V was cut by 0 bases and J by 0 bases, with 11 bases left in between. The CDR3 DNA sequence: TGTGCCAGCAGCTTAGCCCTACAGGCGGTGAACACTGAAGCTTTCTTT. It is translated as CASSLALQAVNTEAFF.

This clonotype showed up many times. The chain recombines TRBV7-2 with TRBJ2-7, with TRBD1 matching over 8 bases. Unmatched junction bases numbered 10, after V lost 5 bases and J lost 4 bases. Germline V CDR1 and CDR2: SGHTA, FQGNSA. There are 15 residues in the CDR3. CDR3 loop: CASSLTGGLVYEQYF. In DNA, the CDR3 is TGTGCCAGCAGCCTAACAGGGGGTCTGGTGTACGAGCAGTACTTC. The variable domain in full, completed from reference TRBV7-2 and TRBJ2-7, reads GAGVSQSPSNKVTEKGKDVELRCDPISGHTALYWYRQSLGQGLEFLIYFQGNSAPDKSGLPSDRFSAERTGGSVSTLTIQRTQQEDSAVYLCASSLTGGLVYEQYFGPGTRLTVT.

This clonotype was seen more than once but under ten times. The rearrangement links TRBV19 to TRBJ2-4; TRBD2 agrees at 14 bases. The CDR3 contains 17 residues. In germline, CDR1 is LNHDA, CDR2 SQIVND (reference sequence). With 1 base clipped from V and 5 bases from J, the junction kept 4 bases outside the gene matches. CDR3 in amino acids: CASSIGPGLAGENIQYF. The CDR3 coding sequence is TGTGCCAGTAGTATAGGGCCGGGACTAGCGGGGGAAAACATTCAGTACTTC.

This clonotype has more than one count but fewer than ten. The V gene is TRBV10-3, the J gene TRBJ2-2, with D possibly being TRBD1 (5 bases). The CDR3 has 13 residues. CDR1 is ENHRY and CDR2 is SYGVKD in the germline V gene. Trimming shortened V by 6 bases and J by 3 bases, and 8 bases separated the two germline ends. The CDR3 is CAIRGADTGELFF. The CDR3 DNA sequence: TGTGCCATCAGAGGGGCGGACACCGGGGAGCTGTTTTTT.

The table lists this clonotype with many counts. J is TRBJ2-5 and V is TRBV6-1; no reliable D call. This CDR3 is 13 amino acids long. Between the trimmed V and J ends, which lost 1 base and 6 bases, there was a span of 9 bases. CDR1 and CDR2 (germline): MNHNS, SASEGT. CDR3 sequence (DNA): TGTGCCAGCAGTGAAGGACACGGAAAGACCCAGTACTTC. Translating it yields CASSEGHGKTQYF.

This clonotype appeared many times. This sequence joins TRBV14 and TRBJ2-7, with a weak D call TRBD1 (5 bases). V lost 6 bases to trimming and J lost 6 bases, with 12 bases between them. The CDR3 length is 12 residues. Per the germline V gene, CDR1 is SGHDN and CDR2 is FVKESK. CDR3 in amino acids: CASSRGSPEQYF. Here the CDR3 DNA reads TGTGCCAGCAGTAGGGGTTCCCCCGAGCAGTACTTC.

The chain carries TRBV19 and TRBJ1-2; TRBD1 is a possible D gene (5 bases). CDR3 size: 16 residues. Germline CDR1 reads LNHDA; CDR2 reads SQIVND (reference sequence). Trimming took off 5 bases at V and 4 bases at J, with 20 bases between the two ends. CDR3 region: CASSPGRSIALYGYTF. The CDR3 DNA reads as TGTGCCAGTAGTCCGGGACGGTCTATAGCACTCTATGGCTACACCTTC.

At least ten counts were recorded for this clonotype. The rearrangement joins TRBV12-3 or TRBV12-4 to TRBJ2-7, with TRBD2 identical over 12 bases. This CDR3 contains 15 residues. V trimming: 6 bases; J trimming: 0 bases; junction bases outside the gene matches: 3. This CDR3 reads CASRRGLAGSYEQYF. DNA of the CDR3: TGTGCCAGCAGGAGGGGACTAGCGGGCTCCTACGAGCAGTACTTC.

This clonotype was seen at least ten times. The chain combines TRBV7-8 with TRBJ2-7, with unresolved D. The germline V and J ends were trimmed by 5 bases and 2 bases, with 13 bases remaining between them. The CDR3 is 14 amino acids. Per germline, CDR1 SGHVS and CDR2 FQNEAQ. The chain's CDR3 is CASSPRGSTYEQYF. The CDR3 DNA reads as TGTGCCAGCAGCCCGCGAGGCTCGACCTACGAGCAGTACTTC.

J is TRBJ2-5 and V is TRBV5-6, with D perhaps TRBD1 (6 bases). The CDR3 totals 15 residues. Trimming shortened V by 0 bases and J by 5 bases, and 14 bases separated the two germline ends. Germline CDR1 SGHDT, CDR2 YYEEEE. CDR3 in amino acids: CASSLDRVWEETQYF. CDR3 sequence (DNA): TGTGCCAGCAGCTTGGACAGGGTTTGGGAGGAGACCCAGTACTTC.

This clonotype was counted many times. This chain connects TRBV7-2 to TRBJ2-7, with D uncertain. This CDR3 region has 15 residues. The V end was cut by 5 bases, the J end by 3 bases, with 17 bases between. Germline loops: CDR1 SGHTA, CDR2 FQGNSA. DNA for the CDR3: TGTGCCAGCAGCGCACCGGATGGGCTTAGCTACGAGCAGTACTTC. Protein product: CASSAPDGLSYEQYF.